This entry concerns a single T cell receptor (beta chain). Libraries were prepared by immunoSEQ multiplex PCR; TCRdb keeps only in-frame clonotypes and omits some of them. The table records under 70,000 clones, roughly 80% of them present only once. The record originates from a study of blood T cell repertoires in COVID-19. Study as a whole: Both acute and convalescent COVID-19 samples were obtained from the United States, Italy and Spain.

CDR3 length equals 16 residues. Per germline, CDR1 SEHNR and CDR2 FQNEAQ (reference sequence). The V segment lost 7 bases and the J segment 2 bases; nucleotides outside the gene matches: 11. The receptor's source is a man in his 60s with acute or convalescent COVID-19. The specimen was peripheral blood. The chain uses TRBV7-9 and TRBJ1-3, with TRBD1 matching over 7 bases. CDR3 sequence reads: CASIRQGSGAGNTIYF. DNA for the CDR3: TGTGCCAGCATCAGACAGGGTTCGGGAGCTGGAAACACCATATATTTT.